These 10 T cell receptor beta chains share one sample of origin, sequenced in a study of T cells after somatic rescue of genetic block. TCRdb's table, derived via immunoSEQ multiplex PCR, lists solely in-frame clones and lacks some. The repertoire consists of 95,000 to 120,000 clones, with under 95% occurring once and the leading ten covering about 1.5%. The sample taken for sequencing was peripheral blood mononuclear cells (PBMCs). These receptors were obtained from a woman between 18 and 29 years old.

V and J are TRBV6-6 and TRBJ1-1; D is unresolved. Germline CDR1 reads MNHNY; CDR2 reads SVGAGI (reference sequence). The CDR3 extends over 15 amino acids. V shed 0 bases and J shed 0 bases, with 8 bases lying between them. CDR3 coding DNA: TGTGCCAGCAGTTACTCCCTCGAGTTGAACACTGAAGCTTTCTTT. This sequence encodes CASSYSLELNTEAFF.

This clone was counted many times. The genes are TRBV5-5 and TRBJ2-2; unclear D gene. The V gene lost 2 bases and the J gene lost 6 bases, with 8 bases spanning the gap. The CDR3 contains 13 residues. Germline values: CDR1 SGHKS, CDR2 YYEKEE (reference sequence). The DNA of the CDR3 is TGTGCCAGCAGCTTATCAGTGCCCGGGGAGCTGTTTTTT. Its translation is CASSLSVPGELFF.

V and J are TRBV5-6 and TRBJ1-6; D is perhaps TRBD1 (5 bases). V lost 5 bases and J 7 bases, leaving 10 bases between the germline ends. The CDR3 extends over 13 amino acids. Germline CDR1 is SGHDT and CDR2 is YYEEEE. This chain's CDR3 is CASSSRGNSPLHF. DNA for the CDR3: TGTGCCAGCAGTTCTCGGGGGAATTCACCCCTCCACTTT.

The V and J genes are TRBV27 and TRBJ1-2; D possibly corresponds to TRBD1 (6 bases). Trimming took 6 bases from V and 1 from J, leaving 9 bases between them. The V gene's germline CDR1 is MNHEY and CDR2 SMNVEV (reference sequence). The CDR3 is 13 residues long. The CDR3 nucleotides are TGTGCCAGCAGGGAACAGGGTAACTATGGCTACACCTTC. Translated, it gives CASREQGNYGYTF.

V and J are TRBV7-8 and TRBJ2-7; 11 bases align to TRBD2. Germline CDR1 SGHVS, CDR2 FQNEAQ. The J segment lost 3 bases and the V segment lost 5 bases, leaving 6 bases of the junction unmatched. This CDR3 region has 15 residues. CDR3 amino acids: CASSTRLAGIYEQYF. In DNA form, the CDR3 reads TGTGCCAGCAGCACCCGACTAGCGGGGATCTACGAGCAGTACTTC.

This sequence joins TRBV4-3 and TRBJ1-6, with D unclear. The V and J ends lost 1 base and 6 bases respectively, with 10 bases between them. The CDR3 totals 15 residues. Germline CDR1 is LGHNA and CDR2 is YSLEER. The CDR3 loop is CASSQGGSLNSPLHF. DNA of the CDR3: TGCGCCAGCAGCCAAGGTGGATCCCTTAATTCACCCCTCCACTTT.

The rearrangement links TRBV2 to TRBJ2-7; no definite D call. CDR1 is SNHLY and CDR2 is FYNNEI in the germline V gene. Trimming removed 4 bases at V and 2 bases at J, with 6 bases between. This CDR3 contains 12 residues. The CDR3 loop reads CASSGSPYEQYF. CDR3 coding DNA: TGTGCCAGCAGTGGCTCCCCCTACGAGCAGTACTTC.

The chain has TRBV5-1 and TRBJ1-1; D uncertain. Trimming shortened V by 6 bases and J by 0 bases, and 9 bases separated the two germline ends. The germline gives CDR1 SGHRS, CDR2 YFSETQ. The CDR3 length is 13 residues. The CDR3 DNA sequence: TGCGCCAGCACCGAGGCTCTGAACACTGAAGCTTTCTTT. Its translation: CASTEALNTEAFF.

The rearrangement links TRBV29-1 to TRBJ1-4; TRBD1 might be the D (5 bases). The CDR3 loop spans 12 amino acids. V was pared by 4 bases and J by 7 bases, with 10 bases between. Germline V gene data show CDR1 as SQVTM and CDR2 as ANQGSEA. The DNA for the CDR3 is TGCAGCGTTGGAACAGGAGGTGAAAAACTGTTTTTT. Its translation is CSVGTGGEKLFF.

The DNA for the CDR3 is TGTGCCAGCAGTTCCCGACGTGATACGCAGTATTTT. This codes for CASSSRRDTQYF. The chain combines TRBV6-6 with TRBJ2-3; unclear D gene. Germline CDR1 is MNHNY and CDR2 is SVGAGI (reference sequence). Trimming removed 4 bases at V and 6 bases at J, with 8 bases between. There are 12 residues in the CDR3.